A selection of T cell receptor beta chains follows, all from one sample in a study of T cells in narcolepsy. This table comes from immunoSEQ multiplex PCR, and its TCRdb copy is limited to in-frame clones, with some not included. The top ten hold about 1.3% of the sample, which has about 33,000 clones, roughly 90% seen once. Sequenced sample: CD45RA- memory CD4+ T cells from PBMCs. All receptors come from a human donor with narcolepsy. Each CDR3 is given with its conserved first and last residue. The D gene is left open where the match is weak. Some rows mark clone size as missing; the rest say once, few, many or name a class of expanded clone.

j_call,d_call,clone_size,v_call,cdr3_nt,cdr3_aa
TRBJ1-4,-,once,TRBV4-1,TGCGCCAGCAGCCAAGTGCCCTTGGGAAAACTGTTTTTT,CASSQVPLGKLFF
TRBJ2-1,TRBD2,-,TRBV5-1,TGCGCCAGCAGCTTAGCGGGGGGGCGAGAGCAGTTCTTC,CASSLAGGREQFF
TRBJ1-1,-,-,TRBV6-6,TGTGCCAGCAGCCTGGCTGTGAACACTGAAGCTTTCTTT,CASSLAVNTEAFF
TRBJ2-1,-,-,TRBV6-6,TGTGCCAGTGCTGGCGGGGACCAACCCGATGAGCAGTTCTTC,CASAGGDQPDEQFF
TRBJ1-2,-,-,TRBV5-1,TGCGCCAGCAGCCCTGGCGGGGTAACGGGGGATGGCTACACCTTC,CASSPGGVTGDGYTF
TRBJ2-1,TRBD2,-,TRBV23-1,TGCGCCAGCAGTCCAATCCTAGCGGGAGGGAGGAATGAGCAGTTCTTC,CASSPILAGGRNEQFF
TRBJ1-3,-,-,TRBV5-3,TGTGCCAGAAGCTTGTTCAGAGGATCTGGAAACACCATATATTTT,CARSLFRGSGNTIYF
TRBJ2-7,TRBD1,-,TRBV5-1,TGCGCCAGCAGCGCGCCGACAGGGGTCAACTCCTACGAGCAGTACTTC,CASSAPTGVNSYEQYF
TRBJ1-2,-,once,TRBV5-1,TGCGCCAGCAGCTTGGCCGATTGGGAGGGCAATGGCTACACCTTC,CASSLADWEGNGYTF
TRBJ1-2,TRBD1,-,TRBV4-1,TGCGCCAGCAGAGTTCCGGGACAGGGGGTTAAGCATGGCTACACCTTC,CASRVPGQGVKHGYTF
TRBJ2-3,TRBD2,-,TRBV4-3,TGCGCCAGCAGCCCCGGGGGGTCCGGCACAGATACGCAGTATTTT,CASSPGGSGTDTQYF
TRBJ2-6,-,-,TRBV18,TGTGCCAGCTCAATCCAGAGAACTGGGGCCAACGTCCTGACTTTC,CASSIQRTGANVLTF
TRBJ1-1,TRBD1,-,TRBV6-1,TGTGCCAGCACGGGGGGAGACAGGGGGCGAGCTTTCTTT,CASTGGDRGRAFF
TRBJ2-1,TRBD2,-,TRBV19,TGTGCCAGTAGGGCACTAGCGGGAGACGGCCTGTTCTTC,CASRALAGDGLFF
TRBJ2-3,TRBD1,-,TRBV6-6,TGTGCCAGCAACAGGGGTGAATTCACAGATACGCAGTATTTT,CASNRGEFTDTQYF
TRBJ2-3,-,-,TRBV7-9,TGTGCCAGCAGCCCCCGTGATAACAAAGCCTCACAAACAGATACGCAGTATTTT,CASSPRDNKASQTDTQYF
TRBJ1-3,-,-,TRBV25-1,TGTGCCAGCAGTGGCCGACCTGGACATTCTTCCGGAAACACCATATATTTT,CASSGRPGHSSGNTIYF
TRBJ2-1,-,-,TRBV5-4,TGTGCCAGCAGCCCTTCAGAGAGAGGGTGGAATGAGCAGTTCTTC,CASSPSERGWNEQFF
TRBJ2-2,TRBD2,-,TRBV6-1,TGTGCCAGCAGACTAGCGGGGGGGACCGGGGAGCTGTTTTTT,CASRLAGGTGELFF
TRBJ2-1,TRBD2,-,TRBV18,TGTGCCAGCTCACTGGGAGGGCCGGGAAATGAGCAGTTCTTC,CASSLGGPGNEQFF
TRBJ2-7,-,once,TRBV6-1,TGTGCCAGCAGTGACCTAGGACGGTTCGAGCAGTACTTC,CASSDLGRFEQYF
TRBJ2-7,TRBD2,-,TRBV6-5,TGTGCCAGCAGTTACTCGGGACTAGCGGGAGGCGAGCAGTACTTC,CASSYSGLAGGEQYF
TRBJ1-1,-,-,TRBV10-3,TGTGCCATCAGCGCCACAGGGATGAACACTGAAGCTTTCTTT,CAISATGMNTEAFF
TRBJ1-5,TRBD1,-,TRBV2,TGTGCCAGCAGCCGGACAGGGAGGAACCAGCCCCAGCATTTT,CASSRTGRNQPQHF
TRBJ1-4,TRBD1,-,TRBV13,TGTGCCAGCAACAGGGGAGGAGAAAAACTGTTTTTT,CASNRGGEKLFF
TRBJ2-3,-,once,TRBV2,TGTGCCAGCAGAGAAACAGGGTACCACACAGATACGCAGTATTTT,CASRETGYHTDTQYF
TRBJ2-2,-,-,TRBV29-1,TGCAGCGTTGAAGGTGGGGCGCGGTCCGGGGAGCTGTTTTTT,CSVEGGARSGELFF
TRBJ1-4,-,-,TRBV18,TGTGCCAGCTCACAGGGGGCAACTAATGAAAAACTGTTTTTT,CASSQGATNEKLFF
TRBJ2-7,-,-,TRBV28,TGTGCCAGCGGACCGTCAGGGGTTAAAGCCTACGAGCAGTACTTC,CASGPSGVKAYEQYF
TRBJ1-2,-,-,TRBV2,TGTGCCAGCAGTCCTGACGGGGACAGCTACACCTTC,CASSPDGDSYTF
TRBJ1-1,TRBD1,-,TRBV25-1,TGTGCCAGCAGTCCCCGGGACAGGGGGGAAACTGAAGCTTTCTTT,CASSPRDRGETEAFF
TRBJ2-5,-,-,TRBV2,TGTGCCAGCAGTGAACCAGCTAAAGAGACCCAGTACTTC,CASSEPAKETQYF
TRBJ1-1,-,-,TRBV7-8,TGTGCCAGCAGCTTAGCGCGGTCGGGCGGGTTGAACACTGAAGCTTTCTTT,CASSLARSGGLNTEAFF
TRBJ1-1,TRBD1,once,TRBV29-1,TGCAGCGTCGCAGGGGCAGGGGGGACTGAAGCTTTCTTT,CSVAGAGGTEAFF